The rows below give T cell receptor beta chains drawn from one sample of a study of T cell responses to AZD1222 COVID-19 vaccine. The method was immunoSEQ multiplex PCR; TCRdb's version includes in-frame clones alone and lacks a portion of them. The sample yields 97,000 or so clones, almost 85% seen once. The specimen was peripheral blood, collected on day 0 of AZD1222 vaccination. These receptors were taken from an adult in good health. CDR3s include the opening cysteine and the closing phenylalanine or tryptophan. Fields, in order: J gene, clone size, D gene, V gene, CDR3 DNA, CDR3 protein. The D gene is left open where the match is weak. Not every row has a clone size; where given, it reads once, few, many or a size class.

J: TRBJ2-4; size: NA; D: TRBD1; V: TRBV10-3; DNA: TGTGCCATCAGTGACGGACAGGGTGGCAAAAACATTCAGTACTTC; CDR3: CAISDGQGGKNIQYF
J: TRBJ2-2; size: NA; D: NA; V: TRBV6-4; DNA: TGTGCCAGCAGCGGGACTCCGGGCACCGGGGAGCTGTTTTTT; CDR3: CASSGTPGTGELFF
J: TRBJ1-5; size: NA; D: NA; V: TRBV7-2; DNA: TGTGCCAGCAGCTCCCACGGAATCAATCAGCCCCAGCATTTT; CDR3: CASSSHGINQPQHF
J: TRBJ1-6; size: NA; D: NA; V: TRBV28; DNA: TGTGCCAGCACCAACCGGGCAGGCGGGATTTCACCCCTCCACTTT; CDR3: CASTNRAGGISPLHF
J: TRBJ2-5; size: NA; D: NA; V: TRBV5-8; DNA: TGTGCCAGCAGCTTGCCCCCCCGCTTAGAGACCCAGTACTTC; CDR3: CASSLPPRLETQYF
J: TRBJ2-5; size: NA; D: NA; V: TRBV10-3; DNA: TGTGCCATCAGTGAGTCGGGGTTGGGGGAGACCCAGTACTTC; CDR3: CAISESGLGETQYF
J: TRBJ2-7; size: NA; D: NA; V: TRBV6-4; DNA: TGTGCCAGCAGTGTCATTTCAGCGGGACAGTACGAGCAGTACTTC; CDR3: CASSVISAGQYEQYF
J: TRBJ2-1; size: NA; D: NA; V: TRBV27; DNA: TGTGCCAGCAGTCTCACTCGCGTCAGCGAGCAGTTCTTC; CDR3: CASSLTRVSEQFF
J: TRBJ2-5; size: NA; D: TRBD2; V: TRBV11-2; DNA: TGTGCCAGCAGCTCTCGGGGGGAGGGTTGGAAGACCCAGTACTTC; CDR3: CASSSRGEGWKTQYF
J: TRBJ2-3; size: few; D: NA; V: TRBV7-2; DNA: TGTGCCAGCAGCTTAGGCTTAACAGATACGCAGTATTTT; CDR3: CASSLGLTDTQYF
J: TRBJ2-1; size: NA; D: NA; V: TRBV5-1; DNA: TGCGCCAGCAGCTTGGGGGACGGCAGCTCCTACAATGAGCAGTTCTTC; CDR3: CASSLGDGSSYNEQFF
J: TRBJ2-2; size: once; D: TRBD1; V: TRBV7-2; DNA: TGTGCCAGCAGCAGAGGGACAGGGACTAACACCGGGGAGCTGTTTTTT; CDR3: CASSRGTGTNTGELFF
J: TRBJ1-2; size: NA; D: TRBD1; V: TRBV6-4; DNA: TGTGCCAGCAGCGCCGGACAGGGGAATAGGGGCTACACCTTC; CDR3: CASSAGQGNRGYTF
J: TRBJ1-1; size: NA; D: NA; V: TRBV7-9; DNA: TGTGCCAGCAGCTTATCTCGAGTTCGCACTGAAGCTTTCTTT; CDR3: CASSLSRVRTEAFF
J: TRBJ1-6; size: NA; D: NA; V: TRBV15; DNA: TGTGCCACCAGCAGCGGATGGGCGCAGAGCTCCTATAATTCACCCCTCCACTTT; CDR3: CATSSGWAQSSYNSPLHF
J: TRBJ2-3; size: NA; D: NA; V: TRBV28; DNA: TGTGCCAGCACAGGACCCCCAAATACGCAGTATTTT; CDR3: CASTGPPNTQYF
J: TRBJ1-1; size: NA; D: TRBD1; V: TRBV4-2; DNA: TGTGCCAGCAGCCAAGGGGACAGGGGATCTGAAGCTTTCTTT; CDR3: CASSQGDRGSEAFF
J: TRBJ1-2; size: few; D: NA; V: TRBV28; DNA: TGTGCCAGCAGGGACGCAGGTTTAGATGGCTACACCTTC; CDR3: CASRDAGLDGYTF
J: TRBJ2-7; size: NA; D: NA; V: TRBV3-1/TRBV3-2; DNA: TGTGCCAGCAGCCAATCCAGGGGACAATCCTACGAGCAGTACTTC; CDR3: CASSQSRGQSYEQYF
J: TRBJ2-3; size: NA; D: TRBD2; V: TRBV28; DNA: TGTGCCAGTTTAGCGGGGGGGGTAAATACGCAGTATTTT; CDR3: CASLAGGVNTQYF
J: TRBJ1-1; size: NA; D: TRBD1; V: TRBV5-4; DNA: TGTGCCAGCAGCCCTGGGCACAGGGGGGGGATGAACACTGAAGCTTTCTTT; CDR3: CASSPGHRGGMNTEAFF
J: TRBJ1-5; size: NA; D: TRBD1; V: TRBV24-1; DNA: TGTGCCACCAGTGATTCGTATGGACAGGGTCACCATCAGCCCCAGCATTTT; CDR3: CATSDSYGQGHHQPQHF
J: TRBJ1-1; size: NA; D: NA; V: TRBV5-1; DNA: TGCGCCAGCAGCTTAGGGGGGACGGTAAACACTGAAGCTTTCTTT; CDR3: CASSLGGTVNTEAFF
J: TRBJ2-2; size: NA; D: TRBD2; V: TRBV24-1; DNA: TGTGCCACCAGGACTAGCGGGATTAACACCGGGGAGCTGTTTTTT; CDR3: CATRTSGINTGELFF
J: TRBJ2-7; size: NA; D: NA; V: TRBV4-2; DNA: TGTGCCAGCAGCCAAGAACAGGGTTACGAGCAGTACTTC; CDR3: CASSQEQGYEQYF
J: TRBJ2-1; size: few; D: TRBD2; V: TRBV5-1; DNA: TGCGCCAGCAGCTTGGTAAGCGGGAGGAGAGATGAGCAGTTCTTC; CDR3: CASSLVSGRRDEQFF
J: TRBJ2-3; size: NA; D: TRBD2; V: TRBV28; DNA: TGTGCCAGCAGTACGAGTAGCGGGGGAGATACGCAGTATTTT; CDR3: CASSTSSGGDTQYF
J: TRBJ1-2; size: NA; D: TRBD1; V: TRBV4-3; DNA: TGCGCCAGCAGCTCGGACAGGAAGTATGGCTACACCTTC; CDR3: CASSSDRKYGYTF
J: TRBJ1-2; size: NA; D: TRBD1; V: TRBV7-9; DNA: TGTGCCAGCAGCTTATCAGGGGGCCCTCCTAACTATGGCTACACCTTC; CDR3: CASSLSGGPPNYGYTF
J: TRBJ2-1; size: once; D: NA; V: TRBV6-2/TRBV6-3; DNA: TGTGCCAGCAGTTTTCTACCGGATCCTTGGGCCCAGAAGGTCTTC; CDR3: CASSFLPDPWAQKVF
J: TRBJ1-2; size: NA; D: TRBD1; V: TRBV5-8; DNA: TGTGCCAGCAGCCCCGGACAGGCTCTTGGGCATGGCTACACCTTC; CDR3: CASSPGQALGHGYTF
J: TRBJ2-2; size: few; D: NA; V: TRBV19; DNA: TGTGCCAGCAAGAGGGTTAGTGGCACCGGGGAGCTGTTTTTT; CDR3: CASKRVSGTGELFF
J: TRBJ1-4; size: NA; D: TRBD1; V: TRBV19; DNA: TGTGCCAGTAGTATGGGAGACAGGGTTCGGGAAAAACTGTTTTTT; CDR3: CASSMGDRVREKLFF
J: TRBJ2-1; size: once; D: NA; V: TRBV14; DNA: TGTGCCAGCAGCCAAGATGAGACAGACTCCTACAATGAGCAGTTCTTC; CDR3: CASSQDETDSYNEQFF
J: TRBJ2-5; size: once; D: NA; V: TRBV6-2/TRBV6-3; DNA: TGTGCCAGCAGTTACGCGGGGGCGAGGGGCCAAGAGACCCAGTACTTC; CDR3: CASSYAGARGQETQYF
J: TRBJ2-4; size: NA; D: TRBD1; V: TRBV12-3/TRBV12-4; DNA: TGTGCCAGCAGGGGGACAGTCGGGGTTCAGTACTTC; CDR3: CASRGTVGVQYF
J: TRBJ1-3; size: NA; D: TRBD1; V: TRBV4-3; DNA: TGCGCCAGCAGCCAAGATCCTTTCGCAGGGGGAGGAAACACCATATATTTT; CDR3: CASSQDPFAGGGNTIYF
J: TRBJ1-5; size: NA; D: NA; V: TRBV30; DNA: TGTGCCTGGAGTGTTCACATGGGGGAAAGGGTTCAGCCCCAGCATTTT; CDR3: CAWSVHMGERVQPQHF
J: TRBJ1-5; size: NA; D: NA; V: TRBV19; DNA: TGTGCCAGTAGTTCCCCGTTTGGGGGTCCGGATCAGCCCCAGCATTTT; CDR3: CASSSPFGGPDQPQHF
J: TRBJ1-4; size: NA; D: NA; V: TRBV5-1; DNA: TGCGCCAGCAGCAGGCAGGGGCGAGCAAATGAAAAACTGTTTTTT; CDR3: CASSRQGRANEKLFF
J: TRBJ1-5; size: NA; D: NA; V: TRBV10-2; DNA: TGCGCCAGCCAAACGGGTCAGCAGCCCCAGCATTTT; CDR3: CASQTGQQPQHF
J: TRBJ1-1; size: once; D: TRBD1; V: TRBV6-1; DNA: TGTGCCAGCAGTGAAAGAGGCGGGGGACAGGGGAGGGCTTTCTTT; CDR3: CASSERGGGQGRAFF
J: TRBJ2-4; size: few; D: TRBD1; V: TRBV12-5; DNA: TGTGCTAGCTCCCCCGGGACAGGGGGCAACATTCAGTACTTC; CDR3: CASSPGTGGNIQYF
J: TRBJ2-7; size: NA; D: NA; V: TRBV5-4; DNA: TGTGCCAGCAGCTTGACCAGAGTAGGTGGCGAGCAGTACTTC; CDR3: CASSLTRVGGEQYF
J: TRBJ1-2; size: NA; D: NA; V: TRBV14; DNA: TGTGCCAGCAGCCAAGACATGGCAAACCGAAGGACCTTC; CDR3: CASSQDMANRRTF
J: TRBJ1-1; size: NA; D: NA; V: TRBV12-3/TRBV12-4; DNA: TGTGCCAGCAGTTTTACCTATAACACTGAAGCTTTCTTT; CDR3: CASSFTYNTEAFF
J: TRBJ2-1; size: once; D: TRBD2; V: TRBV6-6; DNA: TGTGCCAGCAGTTCCCTAGCGGGAGGACACAATGAGCAGTTCTTC; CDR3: CASSSLAGGHNEQFF
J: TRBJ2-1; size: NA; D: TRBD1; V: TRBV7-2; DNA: TGTGCCAGCAGCTTCCGTGACAGGGGAGGAGTGGGCACCAATGAGCAGTTCTTC; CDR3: CASSFRDRGGVGTNEQFF
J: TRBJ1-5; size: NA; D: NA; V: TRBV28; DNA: TGTGCCATCGCTGACAGTTATCAGCCCCAGCATTTT; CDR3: CAIADSYQPQHF
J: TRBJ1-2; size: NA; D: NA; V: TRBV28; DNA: TGTGCCAGCCTCGATACCCGGGGGTACAACTATGGCTACACCTTC; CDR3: CASLDTRGYNYGYTF
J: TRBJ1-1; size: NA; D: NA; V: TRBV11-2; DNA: TGTGCCAGCAGCTTAGGAGGCGGAAACACTGAAGCTTTCTTT; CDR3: CASSLGGGNTEAFF
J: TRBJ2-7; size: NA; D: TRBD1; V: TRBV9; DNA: TGTGCCAGCAGCGGCCGGACAGGATCCTACGAGCAGTACTTC; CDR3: CASSGRTGSYEQYF
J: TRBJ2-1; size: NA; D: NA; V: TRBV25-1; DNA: TGTGCCAGCAGTGGGGGCAGGGATTCCTACAATGAGCAGTTCTTC; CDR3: CASSGGRDSYNEQFF
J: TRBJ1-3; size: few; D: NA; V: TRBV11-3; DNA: TGTGCCAGCAGCCCTCGTGACTCTGGAAACACCATATATTTT; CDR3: CASSPRDSGNTIYF
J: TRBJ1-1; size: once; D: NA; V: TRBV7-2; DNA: TGTGCCAGCAGCTCGGGGATGAACACTGAAGCTTTCTTT; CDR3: CASSSGMNTEAFF
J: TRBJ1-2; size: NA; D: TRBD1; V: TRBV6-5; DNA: TGTGCCAGCAGTTACACCGGGACAGGGTTCCAGGGCGGCTACACCTTC; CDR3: CASSYTGTGFQGGYTF
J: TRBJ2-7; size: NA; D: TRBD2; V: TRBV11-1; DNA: TGTGCCAGCAGCCCAGGACTAGCGTCCTACGAGCAGTACTTC; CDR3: CASSPGLASYEQYF